This is a list of T cell receptor beta chains from one sample in a study of cytomegalovirus exposure and HLA in healthy donors. Data came from immunoSEQ multiplex PCR; TCRdb stores just in-frame clones and leaves some out. Of 98,000 or so clones in the sample, around 10% were seen once. The sample was PBMCs. The source is a middle-aged man in good health and CMV-seropositive. Both conserved end residues are part of each CDR3. A D gene is named only where the DNA matches it firmly. Clone size is given for some rows only: seen once, a few or many times, or a class if the clone is expanded.

TRBD1	TRBV5-4	.	TRBJ1-2	TGTGCCAGCAGCTTATCTGCCGGGACAGGGACCTATGGCTACACCTTC	CASSLSAGTGTYGYTF
.	TRBV7-9	.	TRBJ2-5	TGTGCCAGCAGCGGACACCTTAATGGGCAGTACTTC	CASSGHLNGQYF
.	TRBV5-4	few	TRBJ2-5	TGTGCCAGCAGCTTATCTCTGAGACAGATCCAAGAGACCCAGTACTTC	CASSLSLRQIQETQYF
.	TRBV2	many	TRBJ2-2	TGTGCCAGCGCACAGGCCTCCACCGGGGAGCTGTTTTTT	CASAQASTGELFF
.	TRBV5-4	few	TRBJ1-1	TGTGCCAGCAGCTCCGGGGAGCGGGGGAACACTGAAGCTTTCTTT	CASSSGERGNTEAFF
TRBD1	TRBV11-3	.	TRBJ2-7	TGTGCCAGCACCAGAAACAGGGGGACCACCTACGAGCAGTACTTC	CASTRNRGTTYEQYF
TRBD2	TRBV5-1	.	TRBJ2-7	TGCGCCAGCAGCCCGGCTAGCGGCAGCTCCTACGAGCAGTACTTC	CASSPASGSSYEQYF
TRBD2	TRBV2	.	TRBJ2-2	TGTGCCAGCAGCCTCAGCGGGAGCGGGACCGGGGAGCTGTTTTTT	CASSLSGSGTGELFF
.	TRBV2	few	TRBJ2-3	TGTGCCAGCACCGTCAGACTCCGCACAGATACGCAGTATTTT	CASTVRLRTDTQYF
TRBD2	TRBV13	few	TRBJ2-2	TGTGCCAGCAGCCCGGGAGGGATGAACACCGGGGAGCTGTTTTTT	CASSPGGMNTGELFF
TRBD2	TRBV10-3	few	TRBJ2-4	TGTGCCATCAGACCGGGACTAGGAAAAAACATTCAGTACTTC	CAIRPGLGKNIQYF
TRBD2	TRBV6-1	medium-sized	TRBJ2-3	TGTGCCAGCAGTGAAGCGGCGGGAGGGCCAGATACGCAGTATTTT	CASSEAAGGPDTQYF
TRBD1	TRBV5-1	.	TRBJ1-2	TGCGCCAGCAGCTTGGCCCAGGGGGCCTATGGCTACACCTTC	CASSLAQGAYGYTF
.	TRBV4-2	few	TRBJ2-1	TGTGCCAGCAGCCAAGACAGGGCCCCCAGCTCCTACAATGAGCAGTTCTTC	CASSQDRAPSSYNEQFF
.	TRBV4-2	few	TRBJ1-2	TGTGCCAGCAGCCAACAGGGGAACTATGGCTACACCTTC	CASSQQGNYGYTF
.	TRBV28	few	TRBJ1-2	TGTGCCAGCAGTTTATCCGACTATGGCTACACCTTC	CASSLSDYGYTF
.	TRBV7-2	few	TRBJ2-3	TGTGCCAGCAGCTTAGTAGGGGGGGGCACAGATACGCAGTATTTT	CASSLVGGGTDTQYF
TRBD2	TRBV5-4	.	TRBJ2-3	TGTGCCAGCATGGCGGGAGGGACAGATACGCAGTATTTT	CASMAGGTDTQYF
.	TRBV6-1	.	TRBJ1-4	TGTGCCAGTGTCAGACAGACTAATGAAAAACTGTTTTTT	CASVRQTNEKLFF
.	TRBV5-1	once	TRBJ1-1	TGCGCCAGCAGCGACGACAGCCTTTTTATGAACACTGAAGATTTCTTT	CASSDDSLFMNTEDFF
.	TRBV29-1	.	TRBJ2-1	TGCAGCGTTTGGCCGGGACACCCGCCGGATGAGCAGTTCTTC	CSVWPGHPPDEQFF
TRBD1	TRBV11-2	few	TRBJ1-3	TGTGCCAGCAGCTTATTACAAACAGGGGCGGTGGGAAACACCATATATTTT	CASSLLQTGAVGNTIYF
.	TRBV4-1	.	TRBJ2-2	TGCGCCAGCAGCCCGCCTCGGTTCGGGGAGCTGTTTTTT	CASSPPRFGELFF
.	TRBV7-9	few	TRBJ1-6	TGTGCCAGCAGCTTAGCGCCGACACTTAATTCACCCCTCCACTTT	CASSLAPTLNSPLHF
.	TRBV6-4	few	TRBJ2-3	TGTGCCAGCAGTGAATCCGCGGGCGATACGCAGTATTTT	CASSESAGDTQYF
TRBD2	TRBV27	.	TRBJ2-7	TGTGCCAGCAGTTTGGCCCCCCCGGGGGAGGGTACGTCCTACGAGCAGTACTTC	CASSLAPPGEGTSYEQYF
TRBD2	TRBV4-1	.	TRBJ2-5	TGCGCCAGCAGCCAAGTAGCGGGAGTAGAGACCCAGTACTTC	CASSQVAGVETQYF
.	TRBV4-3	few	TRBJ2-3	TGCGCCAGCAGCCAAGATCCCCCCAGCGGGTACACAGATACGCAGTATTTT	CASSQDPPSGYTDTQYF
TRBD1	TRBV4-2	.	TRBJ1-1	TGTGCCAGCAGCCAAGGGCGCCAGGGGGAGTTGAACACTGAAGCTTTCTTT	CASSQGRQGELNTEAFF
TRBD2	TRBV14	.	TRBJ2-3	TGTGCCAGCAGCCAATCGACTAGCGGGACTACAGATACGCAGTATTTT	CASSQSTSGTTDTQYF
.	TRBV11-1	few	TRBJ2-7	TGTGCCAGCAGCTCCCGGGGTGGTGTCGAGCAGTACTTC	CASSSRGGVEQYF
.	TRBV11-2	few	TRBJ2-7	TGTGCCAGCAGTATAAGGCAGGGTACCTACGAGCAGTACTTC	CASSIRQGTYEQYF
TRBD1	TRBV15	few	TRBJ1-5	TGTGCCACCAGCAAGGACAGGCAGTTCGATCAGCCCCAGCATTTT	CATSKDRQFDQPQHF
TRBD1	TRBV11-2	.	TRBJ1-2	TGTGCCAGCAGCTTGGGACAGGGATCATACTATGGCTACACCTTC	CASSLGQGSYYGYTF
.	TRBV27	.	TRBJ1-5	TGTGCCAGCAGTTTAGGAAAGGGGCTCGGTCAGCCCCAGCATTTT	CASSLGKGLGQPQHF
.	TRBV7-2	few	TRBJ1-4	TGTGCCAGCAGCTTTTACGGTCTAGGAGAAAAACTGTTTTTT	CASSFYGLGEKLFF
.	TRBV4-1	few	TRBJ1-2	TGCGCCAGCACCCCCGCGGGGGGCAACTATGGCTACACCTTC	CASTPAGGNYGYTF
.	TRBV6-1	.	TRBJ1-3	TGTGCCAGCAGTGACCAGGCATTCTCTGGAAACACCATATATTTT	CASSDQAFSGNTIYF
.	TRBV14	few	TRBJ1-4	TGTGCCAGCAGCCCGGGGGGGACAACTAATGAAAAACTGTTTTTT	CASSPGGTTNEKLFF
.	TRBV19	.	TRBJ1-5	TGTGCCAGTACCTGGACAGATTATAGCAATCAGCCCCAGCATTTT	CASTWTDYSNQPQHF
TRBD1	TRBV6-5	.	TRBJ2-7	TGTGCCAGCAGTTACAGACAGGACAGGCCCTACGAGCAGTACTTC	CASSYRQDRPYEQYF
.	TRBV7-8	few	TRBJ1-5	TGTGCCAGCAGCTTAGGGATCGTAGCAGCAAATCAGCCCCAGAATTTT	CASSLGIVAANQPQNF
TRBD1	TRBV5-1	.	TRBJ1-2	TGCGCCAGCAGCTTGGGGACAGGGTATGGCTACACCTTC	CASSLGTGYGYTF
.	TRBV27	.	TRBJ1-4	TGTGCCAGCAGTTTTAGGCAGGGTAATGAAAAACTGTTTTTT	CASSFRQGNEKLFF
.	TRBV2	few	TRBJ2-2	TGTGCCAGCAGTACGCTCAGAACCGGGGAGCTGTTTTTT	CASSTLRTGELFF
.	TRBV10-3	.	TRBJ2-2	TGTGCCATCACAGTTAACACCGGGGAGCTGTTTTTT	CAITVNTGELFF
TRBD2	TRBV7-9	.	TRBJ2-7	TGTGCCAGCAGCTTAGTGGTAGCGGGAAGCTACGAGCAGTACTTC	CASSLVVAGSYEQYF
TRBD2	TRBV10-2	once	TRBJ2-7	TGCGCCAGCAGTGTTGGTTCGCGGGAGCTTTACGAGCAGTACTTC	CASSVGSRELYEQYF
TRBD2	TRBV5-1	few	TRBJ2-3	TGCGCCAGCAGCGCTCTAGCGGGCGGGGTGGATACGCAGTATTTT	CASSALAGGVDTQYF
TRBD2	TRBV6-4	.	TRBJ2-2	TGTGCCAGCAGCGGACTAGCGGGAAGCACCGGGGAGCTGTTTTTT	CASSGLAGSTGELFF